The 27 T cell receptor beta chains given below trace back to one sample, sequenced in a study of T cell responses to AZD1222 COVID-19 vaccine. Assay used: immunoSEQ multiplex PCR; TCRdb lists only in-frame clones, some missing. The sample has over 70,000 clones; around 88% are singletons. Source: peripheral blood, taken on day 0 of MenACWY control vaccination. The receptors derive from an adult in good health.

The chain uses TRBV12-3 or TRBV12-4 and TRBJ1-1; D unresolved. This CDR3 is 13 amino acids long. Trimming shortened V by 3 bases and J by 0 bases, and 5 bases separated the two germline ends. The CDR3, as DNA: TGTGCCAGCAGTTTGTCTGTGAACACTGAAGCTTTCTTT. Translating gives CASSLSVNTEAFF.

This clone was found a few times. This chain uses TRBV7-9 with TRBJ2-5; D is unresolved. V was pared by 1 base and J by 5 bases, with 5 bases between. CDR1 and CDR2 (germline): SEHNR, FQNEAQ (reference sequence). CDR3 length: 12 amino acids. CDR3 protein: CASSLDSETQYF. DNA of the CDR3: TGTGCCAGCAGCTTAGACAGCGAGACCCAGTACTTC.

V usage is TRBV5-8 and J usage is TRBJ2-7, with TRBD1 matching 10 bases. V lost 4 bases to trimming and J lost 3 bases; unmatched junction nucleotides: 4. Germline V gene sequence: CDR1 SGHTS, CDR2 YDEGEE. CDR3 length: 14 amino acids. As DNA, the CDR3 is TGTGCCAGCAGCCGACAGGGGGCCCTCTACGAGCAGTACTTC. Its translation is CASSRQGALYEQYF.

The chain employs TRBV10-3 and TRBJ2-2; TRBD2 aligns across 9 bases. Germline CDR1 reads ENHRY; CDR2 reads SYGVKD. V was clipped by 6 bases and J by 7 bases; unmatched bases: 12. This CDR3 comprises 16 residues. CDR3 DNA sequence: TGTGCCATCAGCGCTAGCGGGGCGAACAGGGGCGGGGAGCTGTTTTTT. It encodes CAISASGANRGGELFF.

The chain has TRBV30 and TRBJ2-7, with a tentative D call TRBD2 (6 bases). CDR1 is GTSNPN and CDR2 is SVGIG in the germline V gene (reference sequence). The V and J ends lost 4 bases and 4 bases respectively, with 17 bases between them. The CDR3 runs 14 residues. CDR3 sequence reads: CAWKEKGGPYEQYF. In DNA, the CDR3 is TGTGCCTGGAAAGAGAAAGGAGGGCCGTACGAGCAGTACTTC.

V gene TRBV6-5 combines with J gene TRBJ1-1, with TRBD1 as a possible D gene (6 bases). Germline V gives CDR1 MNHEY, CDR2 SVGAGI. This CDR3 comprises 13 residues. V was cut by 4 bases and J by 6 bases, with 12 bases left in between. For the CDR3, the DNA is TGTGCCAGCAGTTCCACAGGGTACCCTGAAGCTTTCTTT. Translation gives CASSSTGYPEAFF.

This clone was found a few times. The chain recombines TRBV6-5 with TRBJ1-2; unclear D gene. Germline assignment: CDR1 MNHEY and CDR2 SVGAGI. The ends were cut back, 4 bases at V and 4 bases at J, with 13 bases in the middle. CDR3 length: 14 amino acids. The CDR3 nucleotides read TGTGCCAGCAGTTCGGGCCCGGGGTCCTATGGCTACACCTTC. It translates to CASSSGPGSYGYTF.

The chain carries TRBV7-2 and TRBJ2-1, with 9 nucleotides matching TRBD2. This CDR3 has 18 amino acids. V shed 4 bases, J shed 0 bases, and the junction held 10 bases outside the gene matches. Germline values: CDR1 SGHTA, CDR2 FQGNSA. CDR3 residues: CASSSLGLAGSSYNEQFF. The CDR3 bases are TGTGCCAGCAGCTCTCTGGGTCTAGCGGGGAGCTCCTACAATGAGCAGTTCTTC.

The chain joins TRBV6-5 to TRBJ2-5; 7 bases agree with TRBD1. The V and J ends lost 2 bases and 2 bases, in that order; junction bases with no gene match: 5. The CDR3 loop spans 15 amino acids. CDR1 MNHEY and CDR2 SVGAGI come from the germline V gene. CDR3 region: CASSYTGQAQETQYF. The CDR3 coding sequence is TGTGCCAGCAGTTACACAGGACAGGCTCAAGAGACCCAGTACTTC.

The chain joins TRBV5-1 to TRBJ2-1; the D gene is possibly TRBD2 (6 bases). The CDR3 spans 15 residues. Germline V CDR1 and CDR2: SGHRS, YFSETQ. V gave up 7 bases and J gave up 0 bases, with 14 bases separating them. CDR3: CASGAEGPSYNEQFF. The CDR3 region has the DNA TGCGCCAGCGGGGCGGAGGGGCCCTCCTACAATGAGCAGTTCTTC.

The gene calls are TRBV6-6 and TRBJ1-3; 9 nucleotides align to TRBD1. The CDR3 spans 15 residues. V lost 3 bases to trimming and J lost 4 bases; unmatched junction nucleotides: 4. Germline V CDR1 and CDR2: MNHNY, SVGAGI (reference sequence). CDR3 DNA: TGTGCCAGCAGTTATGACAGGGGGGACGGAAACACCATATATTTT. As protein: CASSYDRGDGNTIYF.

This clone was seen a single time. V gene TRBV4-1 combines with J gene TRBJ1-3, with a weak D call TRBD1 (6 bases). Germline V gene data show CDR1 as MGHRA and CDR2 as YSYEKL. The V gene lost 3 bases and the J gene lost 4 bases, with 13 bases spanning the gap. This CDR3 is built from 15 residues. CDR3 nucleotides: TGCGCCAGCAGCCAGTCCGGCAGGGGAGGAAACACCATATATTTT. Amino acid sequence: CASSQSGRGGNTIYF.

The chain recombines TRBV5-4 with TRBJ1-6, with a weak D call TRBD1 (6 bases). The CDR3 extends over 16 amino acids. Germline CDR1 SGHNT, CDR2 YYREEE (reference sequence). V lost 4 bases, J lost 5 bases, and 16 bases lay in between. The CDR3 DNA reads TGTGCCAGCAGCCGAAAAGCGGACAGCAATAATTCACCCCTCCACTTT. Its protein is CASSRKADSNNSPLHF. The complete variable domain, with remaining parts taken from reference TRBV5-4 and TRBJ1-6, reads ETGVTQSPTHLIKTRGQQVTLRCSSQSGHNTVSWYQQALGQGPQFIFQYYREEENGRGNFPPRFSGLQFPNYSSELNVNALELDDSALYLCASSRKADSNNSPLHFGNGTRLTVT.

A single count supports this clone. J is TRBJ1-1 and V is TRBV18; D gene unclear. V was trimmed by 0 bases and J by 1 base, leaving 9 bases between them. The CDR3 totals 15 residues. Germline loops: CDR1 KGHSH, CDR2 LQKENI. CDR3 residues: CASSPPSWENTEAFF. For the CDR3, the DNA is TGTGCCAGCTCACCACCGAGTTGGGAGAACACTGAAGCTTTCTTT.

V usage is TRBV5-1 and J usage is TRBJ1-1, with D possibly matching TRBD1 (6 bases). This CDR3 is built from 16 residues. The germline V and J ends were trimmed by 1 base and 0 bases, with 13 bases remaining between them. The germline gives CDR1 SGHRS, CDR2 YFSETQ. The CDR3 sequence is CASSLLIRGVNTEAFF. Here the CDR3 DNA reads TGCGCCAGCAGCTTGCTAATCAGGGGAGTGAACACTGAAGCTTTCTTT.

This chain joins TRBV6-4 and TRBJ1-2; a weak D match, TRBD1 (5 bases). V was trimmed by 0 bases and J by 4 bases, leaving 18 bases between them. This CDR3 has 17 amino acids. The germline gives CDR1 MRHNA, CDR2 SNTAGT. The CDR3, as DNA: TGTGCCAGCAGTGACTCGAACAGGCCTTTCCTGTTCTATGGCTACACCTTC. This codes for CASSDSNRPFLFYGYTF.

The CDR3 region is CATSRARQQGLWTEAFF. The CDR3 DNA reads TGTGCCACCAGCAGAGCCCGTCAACAGGGGCTGTGGACTGAAGCTTTCTTT. The chain has TRBV15 and TRBJ1-1, with 7 bases lining up with TRBD1. In germline, CDR1 is LNHNV, CDR2 YYDKDF (reference sequence). CDR3 length: 17 residues. The V and J ends lost 1 base and 5 bases, in that order; junction bases with no gene match: 13.

The V call is TRBV12-3 or TRBV12-4, the J call TRBJ2-5; unclear D gene. CDR3 length equals 12 residues. The ends were cut back, 3 bases at V and 4 bases at J, with 6 bases in the middle. The DNA of the CDR3 is TGTGCCAGCAGTTTCGAAGGAGAGACCCAGTACTTC. Protein sequence: CASSFEGETQYF.

The chain couples TRBV3-1 (or the pseudogene TRBV3-2) to TRBJ2-7; D is perhaps TRBD1 (6 bases). V was trimmed by 3 bases and J by 5 bases, leaving 8 bases between them. CDR1 LGHDT and CDR2 YNNKEL come from the germline V gene (reference sequence). CDR3 length: 12 residues. Here the CDR3 reads CASSQTGHEQYF. Here the CDR3 DNA reads TGTGCCAGCAGCCAGACAGGACACGAGCAGTACTTC.

The chain recombines TRBV2 with TRBJ1-1; D is possibly TRBD1 (5 bases). CDR1 is SNHLY, CDR2 FYNNEI, per germline. There are 15 residues in the CDR3. Deletions cut 0 bases from V and 6 bases from J, with 14 bases between. The CDR3: CASSEARSPGAEAFF. The CDR3 DNA is TGTGCCAGCAGTGAAGCGCGTTCCCCGGGGGCTGAAGCTTTCTTT.

CDR3 sequence: CASSLGDSGGEKLFF. The CDR3 coding sequence is TGTGCCAGCAGCTTGGGTGACAGTGGTGGTGAAAAACTGTTTTTT. This chain links TRBV5-5 with TRBJ1-4; possible D gene TRBD1, 5 bases. Germline-derived CDR1 and CDR2 are SGHKS and YYEKEE (reference sequence). V lost 0 bases to trimming and J lost 7 bases, with 13 bases between them. CDR3 length: 15 amino acids.

The chain combines TRBV6-5 with TRBJ2-3, with 8 nucleotides matching TRBD1. The CDR3 is 14 residues long. Germline assignment: CDR1 MNHEY and CDR2 SVGAGI. The V segment lost 5 bases and the J segment 0 bases; nucleotides outside the gene matches: 1. This CDR3 is CASSRQGSTDTQYF. The DNA of the CDR3 is TGTGCCAGCAGTCGACAGGGGAGCACAGATACGCAGTATTTT.

The chain carries TRBV11-3 and TRBJ1-6; 7 nucleotides agree with TRBD1. Germline V lookup: CDR1 SGHNT, CDR2 YENEEA. The length of the CDR3 is 14 residues. J was trimmed by 6 bases and V by 3 bases; bases with no gene match: 2. CDR3 in DNA: TGTGCCAGCAGCTTGACAGGGCTTAATTCACCCCTCCACTTT. Protein: CASSLTGLNSPLHF.

On this clone itself: A junction boundary mismatches the germline segment, possibly from a read error. The chain couples TRBV10-3 to TRBJ1-2; D remains unclear. CDR1 and CDR2 (germline): ENHRY, SYGVKD. The CDR3 loop spans 10 amino acids. In nucleotides, the CDR3 is TGTGCCATCAGTGAGGAAACAATTTACTTC. Amino acid sequence: CAISEETIYF.

The chain links TRBV7-2 to TRBJ2-2, with D perhaps given as TRBD1 or TRBD2 (6 bases each). The germline V gene encodes CDR1 SGHTA and CDR2 FQGNSA. This CDR3 region has 13 residues. V gave up 1 base and J gave up 11 bases, with 11 bases separating them. The CDR3: CASSLVTGGELFF. Written as DNA, the CDR3 is TGTGCCAGCAGCTTAGTAACCGGGGGCGAGCTGTTTTTT.

The gene calls are TRBV27 and TRBJ1-1, with D possibly matching TRBD1 (5 bases). This CDR3 contains 12 residues. The germline gives CDR1 MNHEY, CDR2 SMNVEV (reference sequence). Trimming removed 4 bases from V and 3 bases from J, with 6 bases in between. The CDR3 bases are TGTGCCAGCAGTTCAGGGTACACTGAAGCTTTCTTT. Amino acids: CASSSGYTEAFF.

The chain combines TRBV11-1 with TRBJ1-2, with 7 bases lining up with TRBD1. Germline trimming cut 5 bases from V and 5 bases from J; bases unmatched to any gene: 8. This CDR3 has 14 amino acids. CDR1 is SGHAT and CDR2 is FQDESV in the germline V gene (reference sequence). CDR3 in amino acids: CASSPQAGGYGYTF. The CDR3 DNA reads TGTGCCAGCAGCCCCCAGGCAGGGGGTTATGGCTACACCTTC.